This T cell receptor (beta chain) was identified during a study of PD-1 blockade in mismatch repair-deficient tumors. Looking at the study overall: Patients had more than ten mismatch repair-deficient cancer types, all previously treated and progressing.

Per the germline V gene, CDR1 is SQVTM and CDR2 is ANQGSEA. This CDR3 comprises 14 residues. The V end was cut by 2 bases, the J end by 1 base, with 9 bases between. Details on this clone: What it binds is unknown.

Overall study findings and caveats: Tumor-resident clones, often absent from pretreatment blood, expanded after pembrolizumab and then contracted.

Some clones are missing from TCRdb's copy, which holds only in-frame ones; the method was immunoSEQ multiplex PCR. The sample holds tens of thousands of clones; approximately 84% are singletons and the top ten take roughly 2.7%. The sequence derives from an adult with mismatch repair-deficient cancer. The sample consisted of peripheral blood, taken 12 weeks after starting pembrolizumab. This chain uses TRBV29-1 with TRBJ2-1; the D gene could be TRBD1 or TRBD2 (5 bases each). The CDR3 region has the DNA TGCAGCGTTGAACGGGACGGATCCTACAATGAGCAGTTCTTC. Protein: CSVERDGSYNEQFF.